This T cell receptor beta chain was observed in a study of PD-1 blockade in classical Hodgkin lymphoma. Study-level points and caveats: Partial responders and progressors had significantly lower baseline TCR diversity. Newly diagnosed patients were reported to start with lower TCR diversity than healthy donors. The repertoire differences lack a defined cause, possibly disease activity or prior therapy.

Time point of the sample: cycle 4 day 1 (C4D1), after 5 to 7 weeks of nivolumab. All patients experienced relapse after autologous stem cell transplantation, and brentuximab vedotin exposure was variable. Clones were sequenced by immunoSEQ multiplex PCR, and TCRdb holds only the in-frame ones, with some missing. The table includes roughly 28,000 clones, over 75% detected once. As for this clone: As yet, its antigen is unknown.

The sample was peripheral blood mononuclear cells (PBMCs), taken before the fourth cycle of nivolumab. This sequence originates from a human donor with classical Hodgkin lymphoma.

In DNA form, the CDR3 reads TGTGCCAGTAGTACGGACGTACTGAACACTGAAGCTTTCTTT. It encodes CASSTDVLNTEAFF. The V and J genes are TRBV19 and TRBJ1-1; D is unclear. Germline V gene lookup returns CDR1 LNHDA and CDR2 SQIVND (reference sequence). The CDR3 consists of 14 residues. The V end was cut by 4 bases, the J end by 0 bases, with 9 bases between. The variable domain in full, completed from reference TRBV19 and TRBJ1-1, reads DGGITQSPKYLFRKEGQNVTLSCEQNLNHDAMYWYRQDPGQGLRLIYYSQIVNDFQKGDIAEGYSVSREKKESFPLTVTSAQKNPTAFYLCASSTDVLNTEAFFGQGTRLTVV.